These 30 T cell receptor beta chains were all obtained from the same sample, sequenced in a study of PD-L1 blockade in urothelial cancer. Method: immunoSEQ multiplex PCR; TCRdb's copy keeps in-frame clones and lacks some. This repertoire shows roughly 50,000 clones, 70% to 85% found once; its top ten account for 3.6%. The material sequenced was PBMCs, taken around atezolizumab (anti-PD-L1) treatment. The receptors originated from a man between 65 and 85 years old with urothelial cancer.

The chain has TRBV19 and TRBJ1-1, with no clear D. The CDR3 has 15 amino acids. V lost 3 bases to trimming and J lost 4 bases, with 15 bases between them. The germline V gene has CDR1 LNHDA and CDR2 SQIVND (reference sequence). CDR3 sequence reads: CASSMDPRVGTEAFF. The CDR3 DNA sequence: TGTGCCAGTAGTATGGACCCGCGGGTGGGCACTGAAGCTTTCTTT.

About this clone: The junction departs from germline at one end; a sequencing error may be responsible. V and J are TRBV7-3 and TRBJ2-1; TRBD2 might be the D (6 bases). The CDR3 runs 13 residues. Looked up from germline, CDR1 is SGHTA and CDR2 is FQGTGA. CDR3 sequence: CASSRDSHNEQFF. The CDR3 coding sequence is TGTGCCAGCAGCCGGGACTCCCACAATGAGCAGTTCTTC.

There are many counts of this clone. The chain has TRBV7-9 and TRBJ2-3; 8 positions match TRBD2. The length of the CDR3 is 15 residues. V trimming: 5 bases; J trimming: 4 bases; junction bases outside the gene matches: 8. The germline V gene encodes CDR1 SEHNR and CDR2 FQNEAQ (reference sequence). The CDR3 nucleotides read TGTGCCAGCAGCCCCCACGGACTAGCAGCAGATACGCAGTATTTT. It yields the protein CASSPHGLAADTQYF.

The genes are TRBV7-8 and TRBJ2-7; 12 bases are shared with TRBD2. The CDR3 consists of 17 residues. After removal of 6 bases from V and 4 bases from J, the junction contained 13 bases not matched to a gene. Germline CDR1 SGHVS, CDR2 FQNEAQ. CDR3 coding DNA: TGTGCCAGCAGTTGGACTAGCGGGATCTCTAGGGGATACGAGCAGTACTTC. Amino acids: CASSWTSGISRGYEQYF. The full variable domain, in which reference TRBV7-8 and TRBJ2-7 provide the parts outside the CDR3, is GAGVSQSPRYKVAKRGQDVALRCDPISGHVSLFWYQQALGQGPEFLTYFQNEAQLDKSGLPSDRFFAERPEGSVSTLKIQRTQQEDSAVYLCASSWTSGISRGYEQYFGPGTRLTVT.

This clone was seen once. The CDR3 coding sequence is TGTGCCAGCAGCCAAACTGTCGCGAACACCGGGGAGCTGTTTTTT. Its translation: CASSQTVANTGELFF. The V and J genes are TRBV4-2 and TRBJ2-2; D is unresolved. V was cut by 2 bases and J by 0 bases, with 7 bases left in between. CDR3 size: 15 residues. Germline lookup yields CDR1 LGHNA and CDR2 YNFKEQ.

This chain uses TRBV6-5 with TRBJ2-2; the D gene is possibly TRBD2 (5 bases). Per germline, CDR1 MNHEY and CDR2 SVGAGI. Trimming stripped 0 bases from V and 0 bases from J, with 8 bases between. The CDR3 runs to 16 residues. The CDR3 here is CASSYSIGTNTGELFF. CDR3 DNA sequence: TGTGCCAGCAGTTACTCGATCGGGACGAACACCGGGGAGCTGTTTTTT.

The chain recombines TRBV19 with TRBJ1-2; D not certain. The CDR3 is 14 amino acids. Trimming left V 5 bases short and J 4 bases short, with 14 bases between. Germline CDR1 and CDR2: LNHDA and SQIVND (reference sequence). The CDR3 DNA follows: TGTGCCAGTAGTCTGGGAGGCTCGCCCTATGGCTACACCTTC. It yields the protein CASSLGGSPYGYTF.

J is TRBJ2-7 and V is TRBV5-1; 8 bases agree with TRBD2. The V segment lost 2 bases and the J segment 2 bases; nucleotides outside the gene matches: 3. The CDR3 covers 14 residues. Germline V CDR1 and CDR2: SGHRS, YFSETQ. CDR3 loop: CASSFGLAPYEQYF. The CDR3 DNA follows: TGCGCCAGCAGCTTTGGACTAGCCCCCTACGAGCAGTACTTC.

This chain uses TRBV7-2 with TRBJ2-3; the match to TRBD1 covers 8 bases. Germline V CDR1 and CDR2: SGHTA, FQGNSA. The CDR3 totals 18 residues. Trimming cost V 5 bases and J 0 bases; bases outside gene matches: 13. The CDR3 nucleotides are TGTGCCAGCAGCGCCTCATCCACCAGGGGGCTTAGCACAGATACGCAGTATTTT. Translating it yields CASSASSTRGLSTDTQYF.

This clone was observed a single time. The chain combines TRBV7-9 with TRBJ2-7, with 9 positions matching TRBD2. The germline gives CDR1 SEHNR, CDR2 FQNEAQ (reference sequence). The CDR3 runs 15 residues. V shed 5 bases, J shed 2 bases, and the junction held 7 bases outside the gene matches. The CDR3 is CASSPRLAAPYEQYF. The CDR3 nucleotides read TGTGCCAGCAGCCCCCGACTAGCGGCCCCCTACGAGCAGTACTTC. The variable domain in full, with the rest retrieved from reference TRBV7-9 and TRBJ2-7, is DTGVSQNPRHKITKRGQNVTFRCDPISEHNRLYWYRQTLGQGPEFLTYFQNEAQLEKSRLLSDRFSAERPKGSFSTLEIQRTEQGDSAMYLCASSPRLAAPYEQYFGPGTRLTVT.

This chain links TRBV18 with TRBJ1-2; 9 bases line up with TRBD1. V was pared by 2 bases and J by 3 bases, with 7 bases of the junction left unmatched. The CDR3 length is 16 residues. The germline V gene encodes CDR1 KGHSH and CDR2 LQKENI. The CDR3 sequence: CASSPNRGLNHYGYTF. The CDR3 coding sequence is TGTGCCAGCTCACCAAACAGGGGGCTGAACCACTATGGCTACACCTTC. Using reference TRBV18 and TRBJ1-2 for the parts outside the CDR3, the full variable domain is NAGVMQNPRHLVRRRGQEARLRCSPMKGHSHVYWYRQLPEEGLKFMVYLQKENIIDESGMPKERFSAEFPKEGPSILRIQQVVRGDSAAYFCASSPNRGLNHYGYTFGSGTRLTVV.

V and J are TRBV5-1 and TRBJ1-1; D possibly corresponds to TRBD1 (5 bases). Germline V gene lookup returns CDR1 SGHRS and CDR2 YFSETQ. The V end was cut by 6 bases, the J end by 5 bases, with 17 bases between. CDR3 length: 14 amino acids. CDR3 protein: CASTVGGRGTEAFF. The CDR3 bases are TGCGCCAGCACCGTCGGGGGAAGAGGGACTGAAGCTTTCTTT.

Points on this clone: A much larger clone differs from this one at a single base, so this may be a read error. V and J are TRBV7-9 and TRBJ2-1; 7 bases fit TRBD1. The CDR3 covers 13 residues. CDR1 is SEHNR, CDR2 FQNEAQ, per germline (reference sequence). J lost 6 bases, V lost 5 bases, and 4 bases had no gene match. The CDR3 DNA is TGTGCCAGCAGCACCTCAGGGGGCAATGAGCAGTTCTTC. Its protein is CASSTSGGNEQFF.

This clone was seen once. In DNA form, the CDR3 reads TGTGCCAGCAGCTTAACGGGGGCAGGGCGTAACAATGAGCAGTTCTTC. Translation gives CASSLTGAGRNNEQFF. This chain links TRBV7-3 with TRBJ2-1, with a possible D match to TRBD1 (6 bases). The CDR3 is 16 amino acids. CDR1 is SGHTA and CDR2 is FQGTGA in the germline V gene. Trimming took off 0 bases at V and 5 bases at J, with 14 bases between the two ends.

The chain has TRBV18 and TRBJ2-3, with D possibly being TRBD2 (6 bases). V lost 0 bases, J lost 8 bases, and 18 bases lay in between. Germline V CDR1 and CDR2: KGHSH, LQKENI. This CDR3 is built from 16 residues. CDR3 sequence: CASSPPGAGKTGTQYF. Written as DNA, the CDR3 is TGTGCCAGCTCACCACCTGGAGCGGGCAAGACTGGTACGCAGTATTTT.

The V gene is TRBV10-3, the J gene TRBJ1-2, with 7 positions matching TRBD1. The germline gives CDR1 ENHRY, CDR2 SYGVKD. V gave up 6 bases and J gave up 5 bases; unmatched junction bases: 6. The CDR3 has 13 residues. The CDR3 nucleotides are TGTGCCATCAGAGAGGGGGCGGAGTATGGCTACACCTTC. Residues: CAIREGAEYGYTF.

The chain employs TRBV10-3 and TRBJ2-1; 10 nucleotides agree with TRBD1. Per the germline V gene, CDR1 is ENHRY and CDR2 is SYGVKD. Unmatched junction bases numbered 9, after V lost 0 bases and J lost 7 bases. The CDR3 extends over 17 amino acids. DNA for the CDR3: TGTGCCATCAGTGAGTCCGCCGGGGGGACAGGGGTTAATGAGCAGTTCTTC. Translating it yields CAISESAGGTGVNEQFF.

For the CDR3, the DNA is TGTGCCAGCAGCCCTAGAGGCACCCGGACTGTCCCAGATACGCAGTATTTT. It is translated as CASSPRGTRTVPDTQYF. The V and J genes are TRBV9 and TRBJ2-3, with D perhaps matching TRBD2 (5 bases). CDR1 is SGDLS, CDR2 YYNGEE, per germline. Trimming removed 4 bases at V and 4 bases at J, with 22 bases between. There are 17 residues in the CDR3. The full variable domain, its missing parts supplied by reference TRBV9 and TRBJ2-3, is DSGVTQTPKHLITATGQRVTLRCSPRSGDLSVYWYQQSLDQGLQFLIQYYNGEERAKGNILERFSAQQFPDLHSELNLSSLELGDSALYFCASSPRGTRTVPDTQYFGPGTRLTVL.

The V and J genes are TRBV28 and TRBJ2-3; 10 bases agree with TRBD2. Germline V gene sequence: CDR1 MDHEN, CDR2 SYDVKM. V lost 5 bases, J lost 2 bases, and 4 bases stayed unmatched. The CDR3 sequence is 15 residues long. The CDR3 here is CASSPGLAHTDTQYF. CDR3 sequence (DNA): TGTGCCAGCAGTCCGGGACTAGCGCACACAGATACGCAGTATTTT.

The genes are TRBV6-1 and TRBJ1-2; D might be TRBD1 (6 bases). V was pared by 0 bases and J by 4 bases, with 12 bases between. The germline gives CDR1 MNHNS, CDR2 SASEGT. There are 15 residues in the CDR3. The CDR3 sequence is CASSEATGFGYGYTF. The CDR3 nucleotides are TGTGCCAGCAGTGAAGCCACAGGGTTCGGCTATGGCTACACCTTC.

The rearrangement joins TRBV27 to TRBJ2-7, with D perhaps matching TRBD1 (5 bases). Germline CDR1 and CDR2: MNHEY and SMNVEV (reference sequence). V was shortened by 6 bases and J by 0 bases, with 12 bases between the two germline ends. The CDR3 loop spans 14 amino acids. The CDR3 loop reads CASRSRQRSYEQYF. The DNA of the CDR3 is TGTGCCAGCAGATCTAGACAGCGCTCCTACGAGCAGTACTTC.

The V call is TRBV29-1, the J call TRBJ2-5; 9 nucleotides align to TRBD1. This CDR3 is 16 amino acids long. The V segment lost 2 bases and the J segment 1 base; nucleotides outside the gene matches: 8. The germline V gene has CDR1 SQVTM and CDR2 ANQGSEA. The chain's CDR3 is CSVEYFGTGIQETQYF. For the CDR3, the DNA is TGCAGCGTTGAATATTTCGGGACAGGGATCCAAGAGACCCAGTACTTC.

The rearrangement joins TRBV25-1 to TRBJ2-3, with D possibly being TRBD1 (6 bases). The CDR3 runs to 16 residues. The ends were cut back, 1 base at V and 5 bases at J, with 16 bases in the middle. From germline, CDR1 is MGHDK and CDR2 SYGVNS. CDR3 bases: TGTGCCAGCAGTGAATCACAGGGCCTCTTGCAAGATACGCAGTATTTT. This sequence encodes CASSESQGLLQDTQYF.

This clone was recorded once. This chain links TRBV7-2 with TRBJ1-2; 7 bases fit TRBD1. J lost 7 bases, V lost 5 bases, and 7 bases had no gene match. The CDR3 is made up of 13 amino acids. Looked up from germline, CDR1 is SGHTA and CDR2 is FQGNSA. CDR3 region: CASSPRQGTGYTF. Here the CDR3 DNA reads TGTGCCAGCAGCCCGAGACAGGGAACTGGCTACACCTTC.

The chain recombines TRBV4-1 with TRBJ2-5; the D gene is possibly TRBD2 (6 bases). Germline-derived CDR1 and CDR2 are MGHRA and YSYEKL. The CDR3 contains 15 residues. The V end lost 0 bases, the J end lost 5 bases, and 13 bases lay between the germline ends. Here the CDR3 DNA reads TGCGCCAGCAGCCAAGAAGGAGGGTATCGGGAGACCCAGTACTTC. This codes for CASSQEGGYRETQYF.

The chain joins TRBV28 to TRBJ2-7; 9 positions match TRBD1. This CDR3 is built from 15 residues. The V segment lost 7 bases and the J segment 2 bases; nucleotides outside the gene matches: 9. Germline V gene lookup returns CDR1 MDHEN and CDR2 SYDVKM. The CDR3 bases are TGTGCCAGCACCCGGGGACAGGGTGCCCCCTACGAGCAGTACTTC. Translated, it gives CASTRGQGAPYEQYF.

The chain employs TRBV28 and TRBJ1-1; 7 nucleotides match TRBD1. Trimming removed 7 bases from V and 0 bases from J; junction bases left unmatched: 8. This CDR3 comprises 15 residues. Germline assignment: CDR1 MDHEN and CDR2 SYDVKM. CDR3 DNA sequence: TGTGCCAGCATACCCTCGACAGGGCTGAACACTGAAGCTTTCTTT. It is translated as CASIPSTGLNTEAFF.

CDR3 nucleotide sequence: TGTGCCAGCAGTGTCCAGACGAACACCGGGGAGCTGTTTTTT. Residues: CASSVQTNTGELFF. The gene calls are TRBV6-4 and TRBJ2-2; D is uncertain. Trimming took 4 bases from V and 0 from J, leaving 6 bases between them. This CDR3 is built from 14 residues. Germline loops: CDR1 MRHNA, CDR2 SNTAGT.

A single count supports this clone. This chain joins TRBV28 and TRBJ2-7, with D unresolved. The CDR3 runs to 11 residues. Trimming pared 4 bases from V and 1 base from J, leaving 2 bases between. Germline V CDR1 and CDR2: MDHEN, SYDVKM. The CDR3 here is CASSSSYEQYF. Written as DNA, the CDR3 is TGTGCCAGCAGTTCGTCCTACGAGCAGTACTTC. Based on the CDR3 plus reference TRBV28 and TRBJ2-7, the full variable domain is DVKVTQSSRYLVKRTGEKVFLECVQDMDHENMFWYRQDPGLGLRLIYFSYDVKMKEKGDIPEGYSVSREKKERFSLILESASTNQTSMYLCASSSSYEQYFGPGTRLTVT.

The gene calls are TRBV6-1 and TRBJ2-7; TRBD2 agrees at 10 bases. The ends lost 6 bases at V and 2 bases at J; junction bases unmatched: 7. The CDR3 sequence is 15 residues long. Germline-derived CDR1 and CDR2 are MNHNS and SASEGT. CDR3 residues: CASRQGGTSAYEQYF. The CDR3 DNA follows: TGTGCCAGCAGGCAGGGGGGGACTAGCGCCTACGAGCAGTACTTC.